This TCR beta chain was found in a study of blood T cell repertoires in COVID-19 (dated by TCRdb to between 2020 and 2021). At the level of the whole study: Collaborator samples came from the United States, Italy and Spain and covered acute and convalescent phases of COVID-19. The material from the prospective study consisted of cDNA or gDNA derived from T cells, B-cell-depleted T cells, or PBMCs. Deeply sampled blood TCRbeta repertoires from subjects exposed to, actively infected with, or recovered from COVID-19 were included in the dataset. The repertoires were released in a freely available public database meant as a resource for research on the immune response to SARS-CoV-2. Samples were obtained from the ongoing ImmuneRACE study (first 160 participants) and from about 1,300 subjects provided by 6 global collaborators. Sample metadata almost always included a de-identified subject ID, COVID-19 status, age in years and sex. Where HLA class I and class II types were available, the types were taken from metadata supplied by the sample provider, not from assay-based typing. Summary of the overall study and its limitations: Clinical and demographic metadata were provided uncurated, with the amount varying by source and participant.

Inclusive of the bounding cysteine and phenylalanine, the CDR3 is 15 residues long. The sequence is cut down to CDR3 DNA, 45 bases in frame from base 1. Sequences SGDLS (CDR1) and YYNGEE (CDR2) are obtained from the germline V gene. The V and J ends are trimmed by 3 bases and 5 bases, leaving 16 bases between them. Collaborating institutions collected whole blood in K2EDTA tubes following their own protocols. For TCRbeta analysis, collaborators shipped samples as frozen whole blood, isolated PBMCs, or DNA extracted from either of those sample types. A single count supports this clone. The antigen it recognizes is unknown. No much larger clone is present one base from it, and per-base qualities are unavailable. The immunoSEQ Assay, a bias-controlled multiplex PCR, was used to amplify TCRbeta CDR3 regions from genomic DNA. Per the authors' processing: Within the assay, amplification of reference gene primers was used to estimate how many nucleated cells each sample contained. To quantify the absolute abundance of each unique TCRbeta CDR3 rearrangement, sequence reads were collapsed and filtered. Productive Simpson clonality was computed per sample as the square root of Simpson's diversity index over productive rearrangements. Not all clones reach the TCRdb copy of this immuneACCESS table, which keeps in-frame sequences only. Checked studies attribute under half of the gap to unresolved V genes and leave the rest unexplained. V, J and clone size are those of that table, while D and trimming were read from the DNA. Counted in this sample were 30,000 to 40,000 clones; roughly 89% of them appeared once. Jointly, the top ten make up under 15% of the sample.

This clonotype originated in a man between 65 and 79 years old with active COVID-19. The V gene is TRBV9 and the J gene is TRBJ2-3, with TRBD2 perhaps the D gene, on 6 matching bases. Sequenced sample: peripheral blood. The base sequence is TGTGCCAGCAGCGCAGGGACTGCCTTAGGAGATACGCAGTATTTT. This gives the protein CASSAGTALGDTQYF.